This T cell receptor beta chain was sequenced in a study of cytomegalovirus exposure and HLA in healthy donors. Overall study results and limits: In a later analysis, HLA-associated beta chains showed higher expansion and lower generation probabilities than comparable chains. The classifier reportedly diagnosed cytomegalovirus status with high sensitivity and specificity.

It was with 60 Vbeta and 13 Jbeta primers that the PCR ran. Here immunoSEQ multiplex PCR was the method, and the copy in TCRdb shows in-frame clones only, minus some. The data hold around 91,000 clones, with roughly 73% observed a single time. Likely unrecorded immune exposures existed in these nominally healthy donors. On this clone itself: What it recognizes is unknown.

The CDR3 sequence is 14 residues long. The V gene's germline CDR1 is MDHEN and CDR2 SYDVKM. Trimming removed 5 bases from V and 4 bases from J; junction bases left unmatched: 3. This clonotype was sampled from a male donor in good health and CMV-seropositive. The sequencing sample was made of PBMCs. This sequence joins TRBV28 and TRBJ2-2; 8 bases align to TRBD2. DNA of the CDR3: TGTGCCAGCAGTCCCGGGGGGGTCACCGGGGAGCTGTTTTTT. This translates into CASSPGGVTGELFF. Looking up the rest from reference TRBV28 and TRBJ2-2 gives the full variable domain: DVKVTQSSRYLVKRTGEKVFLECVQDMDHENMFWYRQDPGLGLRLIYFSYDVKMKEKGDIPEGYSVSREKKERFSLILESASTNQTSMYLCASSPGGVTGELFFGEGSRLTVL.